This is a list of T cell receptor beta chains from one sample in a study of OX40 agonist ivuxolimab in advanced cancers. Using immunoSEQ multiplex PCR, the repertoire was profiled, and TCRdb retains in-frame clones only, with some absent. The sample shows tens of thousands of clones, 88% of them seen only once. The sample consisted of CD4+ or CD8+ T cells sorted from blood, taken in a trial of the OX40 agonist ivuxolimab. The source of these receptors is an adult with an advanced solid tumor such as melanoma, head and neck, liver or kidney cancer. The CDR3 runs from the conserved cysteine through the conserved F or W. D genes are given only for firm matches. Expanded clones get a size class; other rows say once, few or many, or leave the size out.

size: .
V: TRBV10-1
D: .
J: TRBJ2-7
CDR3: CASSGSKPYEQYF
DNA: TGCGCCAGCAGTGGGAGCAAACCCTACGAGCAGTACTTC

size: few
V: TRBV19
D: TRBD1
J: TRBJ1-6
CDR3: CASSPRTGAHSPLHF
DNA: TGTGCCAGTAGTCCCCGGACAGGGGCCCATTCACCCCTCCACTTT

size: .
V: TRBV6-4
D: .
J: TRBJ2-2
CDR3: CASSPQITNTGELFF
DNA: TGTGCCAGCAGTCCTCAGATAACGAACACCGGGGAGCTGTTTTTT

size: .
V: TRBV9
D: TRBD1
J: TRBJ1-4
CDR3: CASSVKGGGNEKLFF
DNA: TGTGCCAGCAGCGTAAAAGGGGGCGGGAATGAAAAACTGTTTTTT

size: few
V: TRBV5-1
D: .
J: TRBJ2-3
CDR3: CASSLSDAQYF
DNA: TGCGCCAGCAGCCTGAGCGATGCGCAGTATTTT

size: .
V: TRBV7-9
D: TRBD1
J: TRBJ1-1
CDR3: CASSPRGQGWENTEAFF
DNA: TGTGCCAGCAGCCCCCGGGGACAGGGCTGGGAGAACACTGAAGCTTTCTTT

size: .
V: TRBV11-2
D: .
J: TRBJ1-1
CDR3: CASSLFVAMNTEAFF
DNA: TGTGCCAGCAGCTTATTCGTAGCCATGAACACTGAAGCTTTCTTT

size: .
V: TRBV6-1
D: .
J: TRBJ1-2
CDR3: CASSEDVEGLASGYGYTF
DNA: TGTGCCAGCAGTGAAGATGTGGAGGGTTTGGCCTCTGGCTATGGCTACACCTTC

size: .
V: TRBV6-5
D: .
J: TRBJ1-1
CDR3: CASSLTGMNTEAFF
DNA: TGTGCCAGCAGTTTAACAGGGATGAACACTGAAGCTTTCTTT

size: .
V: TRBV19
D: .
J: TRBJ1-5
CDR3: CASTPWGPENQPQHF
DNA: TGTGCCAGTACCCCATGGGGGCCAGAGAATCAGCCCCAGCATTTT

size: .
V: TRBV27
D: TRBD2
J: TRBJ2-1
CDR3: CASSFGLAGYNEQFF
DNA: TGTGCCAGCAGTTTTGGGCTAGCGGGATACAATGAGCAGTTCTTC

size: .
V: TRBV5-1
D: .
J: TRBJ2-5
CDR3: CASSLRGLVETQYF
DNA: TGCGCCAGCAGCTTGCGAGGGTTGGTAGAGACCCAGTACTTC

size: .
V: TRBV2
D: .
J: TRBJ2-1
CDR3: CAGGVFTDEQFF
DNA: TGTGCCGGGGGCGTGTTTACGGATGAGCAGTTCTTC

size: .
V: TRBV6-6
D: .
J: TRBJ2-7
CDR3: CASSLVNEQYF
DNA: TGTGCCAGCAGTTTGGTGAACGAGCAGTACTTC

size: .
V: TRBV6-5
D: .
J: TRBJ2-7
CDR3: CASSYSPGARYEQYF
DNA: TGTGCCAGCAGTTACTCACCCGGGGCTCGGTACGAGCAGTACTTC

size: .
V: TRBV27
D: .
J: TRBJ2-7
CDR3: CASSIYRDTHYEQYF
DNA: TGTGCCAGCAGTATCTACCGGGACACCCACTACGAGCAGTACTTC

size: .
V: TRBV7-2
D: TRBD2
J: TRBJ2-3
CDR3: CASSHLEREIRDTQYF
DNA: TGTGCCAGCAGCCATCTCGAGCGGGAGATCCGGGATACGCAGTATTTT

size: once
V: TRBV7-9
D: .
J: TRBJ1-1
CDR3: CASSSASGIEAFF
DNA: TGTGCCAGCAGCTCCGCGTCGGGCATCGAAGCTTTCTTT

size: .
V: TRBV21-1
D: .
J: TRBJ1-2
CDR3: CASYSGDPKNYGYTF
DNA: TGTGCCAGCTACAGCGGGGACCCTAAAAACTATGGCTACACCTTC

size: .
V: TRBV7-6
D: .
J: TRBJ2-5
CDR3: CASSLGVGSQETQYF
DNA: TGTGCCAGCAGCTTAGGGGTGGGCTCGCAAGAGACCCAGTACTTC

size: .
V: TRBV30
D: TRBD2
J: TRBJ2-2
CDR3: CAWIWVSGGAVF
DNA: TGTGCCTGGATTTGGGTTTCGGGGGGAGCTGTTTTT

size: .
V: TRBV10-2
D: TRBD2
J: TRBJ2-2
CDR3: CASWTSAGELFF
DNA: TGCGCCAGCTGGACTAGCGCCGGGGAGCTGTTTTTT

size: .
V: TRBV18
D: TRBD1
J: TRBJ1-1
CDR3: CASSPPLYRGQTAEAFF
DNA: TGTGCCAGCTCACCACCGCTTTACAGGGGGCAAACAGCTGAAGCTTTCTTT

size: .
V: TRBV11-3
D: TRBD1
J: TRBJ2-1
CDR3: CASSLQGANEQFF
DNA: TGTGCCAGCAGCTTACAGGGGGCCAATGAGCAGTTCTTC

size: .
V: TRBV7-9
D: TRBD2
J: TRBJ2-3
CDR3: CASSLALAGVFDTQYF
DNA: TGTGCCAGCAGCTTAGCCCTAGCGGGGGTATTCGATACGCAGTATTTT

size: .
V: TRBV6-5
D: TRBD1
J: TRBJ1-2
CDR3: CASSYGQGQGWYYTF
DNA: TGTGCCAGCAGTTACGGGCAAGGACAGGGGTGGTACTACACCTTC

size: .
V: TRBV7-9
D: TRBD1
J: TRBJ2-7
CDR3: CASSLRGQGGLYEQYF
DNA: TGTGCCAGCAGCTTACGGGGACAGGGTGGACTTTACGAGCAGTACTTC

size: .
V: TRBV2
D: TRBD2
J: TRBJ2-3
CDR3: CARGTSGNTDTQYF
DNA: TGTGCCAGGGGGACTAGCGGGAACACAGATACGCAGTATTTT

size: once
V: TRBV27
D: .
J: TRBJ2-5
CDR3: CASSWSQQETQYF
DNA: TGTGCCAGCAGTTGGTCTCAACAAGAGACCCAGTACTTC

size: medium-sized
V: TRBV4-1
D: TRBD1
J: TRBJ1-5
CDR3: CASSLGTDGRQPQHF
DNA: TGCGCCAGCAGCCTGGGGACAGACGGTAGACAGCCCCAGCATTTT

size: once
V: TRBV5-4
D: TRBD1
J: TRBJ2-1
CDR3: CASSREPDRGVYNEQFF
DNA: TGTGCCAGCAGCCGGGAGCCCGACAGGGGCGTCTACAATGAGCAGTTCTTC

size: .
V: TRBV30
D: .
J: TRBJ1-1
CDR3: CAAETSSTEAFF
DNA: TGTGCCGCCGAAACGTCCAGCACTGAAGCTTTCTTT

size: .
V: TRBV27
D: .
J: TRBJ1-5
CDR3: CASSPSEGSNQPQHF
DNA: TGTGCCAGCAGTCCCTCGGAGGGGAGCAATCAGCCCCAGCATTTT

size: .
V: TRBV6-1
D: TRBD1
J: TRBJ1-4
CDR3: CASSEAWTGDWGRREKLFF
DNA: TGTGCCAGCAGTGAAGCGTGGACAGGGGATTGGGGGCGGCGTGAAAAACTGTTTTTT

size: .
V: TRBV6-6
D: .
J: TRBJ2-7
CDR3: CASSFPNSYEQYF
DNA: TGTGCCAGCAGTTTCCCCAACTCCTACGAGCAGTACTTC

size: .
V: TRBV9
D: .
J: TRBJ2-2
CDR3: CASSVAGGTSNTGELFF
DNA: TGTGCCAGCAGCGTAGCAGGAGGGACCTCGAACACCGGGGAGCTGTTTTTT

size: .
V: TRBV5-1
D: TRBD2
J: TRBJ2-5
CDR3: CASSGLAGGRETQYF
DNA: TGCGCCAGCAGCGGACTAGCGGGGGGAAGGGAGACCCAGTACTTC

size: .
V: TRBV11-3
D: .
J: TRBJ2-7
CDR3: CASSLNTGDEQYF
DNA: TGTGCCAGCAGCTTAAACACAGGCGACGAGCAGTACTTC

size: .
V: TRBV19
D: TRBD2
J: TRBJ2-2
CDR3: CASRESSGVTGELFF
DNA: TGTGCCAGTAGAGAATCTAGCGGGGTCACCGGGGAGCTGTTTTTT

size: once
V: TRBV6-5
D: .
J: TRBJ1-6
CDR3: CASSLQGNSPLHF
DNA: TGTGCCAGCAGCCTGCAGGGGAATTCACCCCTCCACTTT

size: .
V: TRBV5-1
D: TRBD2
J: TRBJ2-5
CDR3: CASSLTGDGLARQETQYF
DNA: TGCGCCAGCAGCTTGACCGGGGACGGACTAGCAAGGCAAGAGACCCAGTACTTC

size: .
V: TRBV2
D: .
J: TRBJ2-1
CDR3: CASSETGYNEQFF
DNA: TGTGCCAGCAGTGAAACAGGGTACAATGAGCAGTTCTTC

size: .
V: TRBV5-6
D: .
J: TRBJ1-1
CDR3: CASSQTNTEAFF
DNA: TGTGCCAGCAGCCAGACGAACACTGAAGCTTTCTTT

size: .
V: TRBV7-9
D: .
J: TRBJ1-1
CDR3: CASSSTGNTEAFF
DNA: TGTGCCAGCAGCTCGACAGGGAACACTGAAGCTTTCTTT

size: .
V: TRBV7-9
D: .
J: TRBJ1-2
CDR3: CASSSQPVGYTF
DNA: TGTGCCAGCAGCTCGCAGCCGGTGGGCTACACCTTC

size: once
V: TRBV27
D: .
J: TRBJ2-7
CDR3: CASSLSMASVQYF
DNA: TGTGCCAGCAGTTTAAGCATGGCTAGCGTGCAGTACTTC

size: once
V: TRBV5-4
D: TRBD1
J: TRBJ1-5
CDR3: CASSSGTGAQPQHF
DNA: TGTGCCAGCAGCTCCGGGACAGGGGCTCAGCCCCAGCATTTT

size: few
V: TRBV30
D: .
J: TRBJ1-5
CDR3: CAWSEGIVPPQHF
DNA: TGTGCCTGGAGTGAGGGTATAGTTCCGCCCCAGCATTTT

size: .
V: TRBV7-9
D: .
J: TRBJ1-3
CDR3: CASQGPIGNTIYF
DNA: TGTGCCAGTCAGGGACCCATCGGGAACACCATATATTTT

size: .
V: TRBV5-1
D: .
J: TRBJ2-7
CDR3: CASSLGGREQYF
DNA: TGCGCCAGCAGCCTGGGAGGACGCGAGCAGTACTTC

size: .
V: TRBV6-1
D: .
J: TRBJ1-4
CDR3: CASSLMGEEKLFF
DNA: TGTGCCAGCAGCCTAATGGGGGAGGAAAAACTGTTTTTT

size: .
V: TRBV27
D: .
J: TRBJ1-1
CDR3: CASSSTAGMNTEAFF
DNA: TGTGCCAGCAGTTCAACAGCCGGAATGAACACTGAAGCTTTCTTT

size: .
V: TRBV11-2
D: .
J: TRBJ2-1
CDR3: CASSLDGASAYNEQFF
DNA: TGTGCCAGCAGCCTGGATGGAGCGTCAGCCTACAATGAGCAGTTCTTC

size: .
V: TRBV14
D: .
J: TRBJ1-2
CDR3: CASSQHSFGYGYTF
DNA: TGTGCCAGCAGCCAACACAGCTTTGGGTATGGCTACACCTTC

size: .
V: TRBV9
D: .
J: TRBJ1-3
CDR3: CASSVDGNTIYF
DNA: TGTGCCAGCAGCGTAGACGGAAACACCATATATTTT

size: .
V: TRBV19
D: .
J: TRBJ2-2
CDR3: CASSIGGSGELFF
DNA: TGTGCCAGTAGTATTGGGGGGTCCGGGGAGCTGTTTTTT

size: .
V: TRBV6-6
D: TRBD2
J: TRBJ2-1
CDR3: CASSYSKLAGRDEQFF
DNA: TGTGCCAGCAGTTACTCGAAACTAGCGGGAAGGGATGAGCAGTTCTTC

size: .
V: TRBV27
D: .
J: TRBJ2-3
CDR3: CASSSTATDTQYF
DNA: TGTGCCAGCAGTTCTACAGCCACAGATACGCAGTATTTT